Listed below are T cell receptor beta chains from one sample, sequenced in a study of blood T cells in healthy people across ages. TCRdb ran MiXCR on the 5' RACE reads and lists one entry per CDR3 protein. The sample shows just over 1 million distinct CDR3 sequences, 40% to 45% of them seen only once. Sequenced material: blood. The receptor source for this set is an older woman in good health. Both conserved end residues are part of each CDR3. D genes are given only for firm matches. Some rows mark clone size as missing; the rest say once, few, many or name a class of expanded clone.

size: NA; V: TRBV6-4; J: TRBJ1-1; D: NA; DNA: TGTGCCAGCAGTGCCTCGGACAGCGAAATAGGGGTGAACACTGAAGCTTTCTTT; CDR3: CASSASDSEIGVNTEAFF
size: NA; V: TRBV3-1; J: TRBJ1-4; D: NA; DNA: TGTGCCAGCGGACGCAGGGCGGCTAATGAAAAACTGTTTTTT; CDR3: CASGRRAANEKLFF
size: NA; V: TRBV20-1; J: TRBJ1-6; D: NA; DNA: TGCAGTGCTCGAAGGCGGGATTCACCCCTCCACTTT; CDR3: CSARRRDSPLHF
size: NA; V: TRBV6-5; J: TRBJ1-1; D: NA; DNA: TGTGCCAGCAGTTACACATGGAACACTGAAGCTTTCTTT; CDR3: CASSYTWNTEAFF
size: NA; V: TRBV20-1; J: TRBJ2-7; D: TRBD2; DNA: TGCAGTGCCGTGGGCGGGAGGGTTTACAATGAGCAGTACTTC; CDR3: CSAVGGRVYNEQYF
size: few; V: TRBV3-1; J: TRBJ2-1; D: NA; DNA: TGTGCCAGTTTAGCTACGGTAGGTGGTGAGCAGTTCTTC; CDR3: CASLATVGGEQFF
size: NA; V: TRBV10-3; J: TRBJ1-5; D: TRBD1; DNA: TGTGCCATCAGTGAGTCAGGGGACAGGCTGAATCAGCCCCAGCATTTT; CDR3: CAISESGDRLNQPQHF
size: NA; V: TRBV30; J: TRBJ2-7; D: NA; DNA: TGTGCCTGGAGTGTAACCGACCTGACCTACGAGCAGTACTTC; CDR3: CAWSVTDLTYEQYF
size: NA; V: TRBV5-1; J: TRBJ2-3; D: NA; DNA: TGCGCCAGCATGGAGGGTTTGAGCACAGATACGCAGTATTTT; CDR3: CASMEGLSTDTQYF
size: NA; V: TRBV2; J: TRBJ2-7; D: TRBD2; DNA: TGTGCCAGCTGCGGGGGGGACCTGAGCTCCTACGAGCAGTACTTC; CDR3: CASCGGDLSSYEQYF
size: NA; V: TRBV6-1; J: TRBJ2-3; D: NA; DNA: TGTGCCAGCAGTGAAGCAGGGGGTGGGTGGGCAGATACGCAGTATTTT; CDR3: CASSEAGGGWADTQYF
size: NA; V: TRBV10-2; J: TRBJ2-5; D: NA; DNA: TGCGCCAGCAGTGAGCCGAGGACAGCTAACCAAGAGACCCAGTACTTC; CDR3: CASSEPRTANQETQYF
size: NA; V: TRBV11-3; J: TRBJ2-1; D: NA; DNA: TGTGCCAGCAGCGCCCGCGGAGGTTGGAATGAGCAGTTCTTC; CDR3: CASSARGGWNEQFF
size: once; V: TRBV20-1; J: TRBJ2-5; D: TRBD2; DNA: TGCAGTGCTAGCAGTGAGTTAGGACTAGCGGGGGCCTTGAGCTACAATGAGCAGTACTTC; CDR3: CSASSELGLAGALSYNEQYF
size: NA; V: TRBV12-3/TRBV12-4; J: TRBJ2-1; D: NA; DNA: TGTGCCAGCAGTCTCAGGGCGACGGTTCGGGAGCAGTTCTTC; CDR3: CASSLRATVREQFF
size: few; V: TRBV5-1; J: TRBJ2-7; D: NA; DNA: TGCGCCAGCAGAATGGGGCAGAGCTACGAGCAGTACTTC; CDR3: CASRMGQSYEQYF
size: NA; V: TRBV6-6; J: TRBJ2-1; D: NA; DNA: TGTGCCAGCATCGTTGACCCGAGCTCCTACAATGAGCAGTTCTTC; CDR3: CASIVDPSSYNEQFF
size: few; V: TRBV2; J: TRBJ1-1; D: NA; DNA: TGTGCCAGCAGTGAGGGCCGGGGCTTGAACACTGAAGCTTTCTTT; CDR3: CASSEGRGLNTEAFF
size: NA; V: TRBV11-3; J: TRBJ2-1; D: TRBD1; DNA: TGTGCCAGCAGGGCCGGGACAGGGCTCCATGAGCAGTTCTTC; CDR3: CASRAGTGLHEQFF
size: NA; V: TRBV18; J: TRBJ2-7; D: TRBD1; DNA: TGTGCCAGCTCAGAAGGACAGGGGAAGGCCTACGAGCAGTACTTC; CDR3: CASSEGQGKAYEQYF
size: NA; V: TRBV25-1; J: TRBJ2-1; D: TRBD2; DNA: TGTGCCAGCAGTTCGGGGGGTAGTGAGCCGTTCTTC; CDR3: CASSSGGSEPFF
size: NA; V: TRBV7-4; J: TRBJ2-7; D: NA; DNA: TGTGCCAGCAAAGTTCGAGAGGGGCCCTACGAGCAGTACTTC; CDR3: CASKVREGPYEQYF
size: NA; V: TRBV28; J: TRBJ2-1; D: NA; DNA: TGTGCCAGCAGTCCTAGCGCGATCTCCTACAATGAGCAGTTCTTC; CDR3: CASSPSAISYNEQFF
size: NA; V: TRBV7-9; J: TRBJ2-1; D: NA; DNA: TGTGCCAGCAACAATAACAATGAGCAGTTCTTC; CDR3: CASNNNNEQFF
size: NA; V: TRBV20-1; J: TRBJ1-2; D: NA; DNA: TGCAGTGCTAGAAAGGTGCAGGGTGCCTCCTATGGCTACACCTTC; CDR3: CSARKVQGASYGYTF
size: NA; V: TRBV27; J: TRBJ2-7; D: TRBD1; DNA: TGTGCCAGCAGTTCGACACAGGGGTGGGGTTACGAGCAGTACTTC; CDR3: CASSSTQGWGYEQYF
size: few; V: TRBV20-1; J: TRBJ1-6; D: NA; DNA: TGCAGTGCTAATGACGGGAATTCACCCCTCCACTTT; CDR3: CSANDGNSPLHF
size: NA; V: TRBV7-9; J: TRBJ2-7; D: TRBD2; DNA: TGTGCCAGCAGCGGGAGGGCATTAGGCTACGAGCAGTACTTC; CDR3: CASSGRALGYEQYF
size: few; V: TRBV6-2/TRBV6-3; J: TRBJ2-1; D: NA; DNA: TGTGCCAGCAGTTACTTAGGAGTACCCTACAATGAGCAGTTCTTC; CDR3: CASSYLGVPYNEQFF
size: NA; V: TRBV20-1; J: TRBJ1-5; D: NA; DNA: TGCAGTGCTAGAGTGTTACATAGCAATCAGCCCCAGCATTTT; CDR3: CSARVLHSNQPQHF
size: many; V: TRBV28; J: TRBJ2-3; D: TRBD1; DNA: TGTGCCAGCAGCCGGGACAGCCTCGGCACAGATACGCAGTATTTT; CDR3: CASSRDSLGTDTQYF
size: few; V: TRBV15; J: TRBJ2-7; D: TRBD1; DNA: TGTGCCACCAGCAGAGATCAGGGGGACAAACCCTACGAGCAGTACTTC; CDR3: CATSRDQGDKPYEQYF
size: NA; V: TRBV12-3/TRBV12-4; J: TRBJ1-1; D: NA; DNA: TGTGCCAGCAGTTTAGTTTTAGGGATCGCTGAAGCTTTCTTT; CDR3: CASSLVLGIAEAFF
size: NA; V: TRBV7-9; J: TRBJ2-1; D: TRBD2; DNA: TGTGCCAGCAGCCCGACGGGACTAGCGGGAGTCCATGAGCAGTTCTTC; CDR3: CASSPTGLAGVHEQFF
size: NA; V: TRBV27; J: TRBJ2-7; D: TRBD1; DNA: TGTGCCAGCAGTTTAAAGGGGGCTCGGAGCGAGCAGTACTTC; CDR3: CASSLKGARSEQYF
size: few; V: TRBV27; J: TRBJ2-3; D: NA; DNA: TGTGCCAGCAGTTTAGGGCCCGGTGGGGTAGTAGATACGCAGTATTTT; CDR3: CASSLGPGGVVDTQYF
size: NA; V: TRBV12-3/TRBV12-4; J: TRBJ1-2; D: NA; DNA: TGTGCCAGCAGCCCGGGACCCCGGGGTGGCTACACCTTC; CDR3: CASSPGPRGGYTF
size: NA; V: TRBV7-9; J: TRBJ2-2; D: NA; DNA: TGTGCCAGCAGCTTAGGAGTCGGCGGGATGCTTAACACCGGGGAGCTGTTTTTT; CDR3: CASSLGVGGMLNTGELFF
size: NA; V: TRBV29-1; J: TRBJ2-7; D: NA; DNA: TGCAGCGGATCGGACCGTCTGAGCTCCTACAATGAGCAGTACTTC; CDR3: CSGSDRLSSYNEQYF
size: NA; V: TRBV5-5; J: TRBJ2-5; D: TRBD1; DNA: TGTGCCAGCAGCGCCGGGACAGGGACCCCTCCGGAGCAGTACTTC; CDR3: CASSAGTGTPPEQYF
size: NA; V: TRBV27; J: TRBJ2-3; D: TRBD2; DNA: TGTGCCAGCAGGACCGGGACTAGCGGGTATAGCACAGGTACGCAGTATTTT; CDR3: CASRTGTSGYSTGTQYF
size: NA; V: TRBV27; J: TRBJ2-3; D: NA; DNA: TGTGCCAGCAGTTTCTCCCCGAGGATGAGCACAGATACGCAGTATTTT; CDR3: CASSFSPRMSTDTQYF
size: few; V: TRBV14; J: TRBJ2-7; D: NA; DNA: TGTGCCAGCAGCCAAGGGGGATCGGGGAGTTGGATCTACGAGCAGTACTTC; CDR3: CASSQGGSGSWIYEQYF
size: NA; V: TRBV20-1; J: TRBJ2-1; D: NA; DNA: TGCAGTGCTAGAGATCTGGGAATGACAACCAACTCCTACAATGAGCAGTTCTTC; CDR3: CSARDLGMTTNSYNEQFF
size: few; V: TRBV28; J: TRBJ2-7; D: NA; DNA: TGTGCCAGCAGTTTTTCCTGGGGCGAGCAGTACTTC; CDR3: CASSFSWGEQYF
size: NA; V: TRBV4-1; J: TRBJ2-3; D: TRBD1; DNA: TGCGCCAGCAGCCAAGAAGACAGGGGGGGCACAGATACGCAGTATTTT; CDR3: CASSQEDRGGTDTQYF
size: NA; V: TRBV14; J: TRBJ2-1; D: TRBD2; DNA: TGTGCCAGCAGCCTTCGACTAGCGGAAACCTACAATGAGCAGTTCTTC; CDR3: CASSLRLAETYNEQFF
size: many; V: TRBV14; J: TRBJ2-3; D: NA; DNA: TGTGCCAGCAGCCAAGATCGAGCGGTGGCAGATACGCAGTATTTT; CDR3: CASSQDRAVADTQYF
size: NA; V: TRBV6-1; J: TRBJ2-7; D: NA; DNA: TGTGCCAGCAACCCCGCCCAGAGAGCAATCTACGAGCAGTACTTC; CDR3: CASNPAQRAIYEQYF
size: few; V: TRBV29-1; J: TRBJ2-7; D: NA; DNA: TGCAGCGTTGAGGCAGGGGGGCACGAGCAGTACTTC; CDR3: CSVEAGGHEQYF
size: NA; V: TRBV5-6; J: TRBJ2-3; D: TRBD2; DNA: TGTGCCAGCAGCTTTTGGACTAGCGGGGCGATCGGGGATACGCAGTATTTT; CDR3: CASSFWTSGAIGDTQYF
size: NA; V: TRBV7-3; J: TRBJ2-1; D: TRBD2; DNA: TGTGCCAGCAGCCAAAACCCGGGAGGGTACAATGAGCAGTTCTTC; CDR3: CASSQNPGGYNEQFF
size: NA; V: TRBV12-3/TRBV12-4; J: TRBJ2-4; D: NA; DNA: TGTGCCGGCAGAACAAATAGAAACTCTGCCAAAAACATTCAGTACTTC; CDR3: CAGRTNRNSAKNIQYF
size: few; V: TRBV18; J: TRBJ2-7; D: NA; DNA: TGTGCCAGCTCATCCTGGACGAGGGGGAGCGAGCAGTACTTC; CDR3: CASSSWTRGSEQYF
size: few; V: TRBV6-5; J: TRBJ2-3; D: NA; DNA: TGTGCCAGCATAGGGGGACACCAGCCAGATACGCAGTATTTT; CDR3: CASIGGHQPDTQYF
size: few; V: TRBV12-3/TRBV12-4; J: TRBJ2-5; D: TRBD2; DNA: TGTGCCAGCAGTCAGCAACGGGGGGGCCAAGAGACCCAGTACTTC; CDR3: CASSQQRGGQETQYF
size: NA; V: TRBV7-7; J: TRBJ2-3; D: NA; DNA: TGTGCCAGCAGCTTAGGGGTAGTTCGCACAGATACGCAGTATTTT; CDR3: CASSLGVVRTDTQYF